This entry features one T cell receptor (beta chain) sequence. Possible read error: a much larger clone is one base away. CDR3-region Arm-PCR and iRepertoire HTBI primers produced the TCR beta libraries. As originally analysed: Overall, samples carried approximately 60 TRBV and 14 TRBJ segments. TCRdb re-analysed the multiplex PCR reads in MiXCR, keeping a single row per CDR3 protein. None of the V and J calls come from the authors' own analysis; TCRdb made them. The repertoire includes fewer than 550,000 distinct CDR3 sequences, over 15% of them detected once, and approximately 22% sits in the top ten. The CDR3 extends over 16 amino acids. Germline V gene data show CDR1 as SGHTA and CDR2 as FQGNSA. Regarding time point: newly diagnosed GD, antithyroid drugs for less than 3 months. PBMC-derived RNA was used for the TCR library. The data are from a study of regulatory T cells in long-lasting Graves disease.

This sample also appeared in a second study, on T cells in Graves' hyperthyroidism and ophthalmopathy.

Specimen: peripheral blood mononuclear cells (PBMCs), collected at new diagnosis, from a patient treated with antithyroid drugs. The TCR sequence derives from a woman aged 18-30 years with Graves disease. V and J are TRBV7-2 and TRBJ2-1, with TRBD1 matching over 9 bases. CDR3 region: CASTLGPGQGIDEQFF. DNA of the CDR3: TGTGCCAGCACCTTAGGACCGGGACAGGGAATCGATGAGCAGTTCTTC.